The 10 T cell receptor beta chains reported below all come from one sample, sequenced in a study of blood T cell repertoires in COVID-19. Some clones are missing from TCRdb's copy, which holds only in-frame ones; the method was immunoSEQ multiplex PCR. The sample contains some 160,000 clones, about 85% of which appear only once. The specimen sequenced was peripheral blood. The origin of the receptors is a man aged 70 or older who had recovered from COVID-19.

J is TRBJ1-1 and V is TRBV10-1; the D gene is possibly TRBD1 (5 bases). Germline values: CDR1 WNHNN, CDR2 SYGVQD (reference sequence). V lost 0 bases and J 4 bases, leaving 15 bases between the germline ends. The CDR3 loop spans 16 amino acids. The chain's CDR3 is CASSESKGMGGTEAFF. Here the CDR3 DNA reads TGCGCCAGCAGTGAGTCCAAGGGTATGGGGGGCACTGAAGCTTTCTTT.

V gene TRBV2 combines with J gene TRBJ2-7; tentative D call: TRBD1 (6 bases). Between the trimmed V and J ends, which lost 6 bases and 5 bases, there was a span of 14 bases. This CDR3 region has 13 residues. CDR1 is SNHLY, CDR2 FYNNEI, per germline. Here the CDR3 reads CASRGQARNEQYF. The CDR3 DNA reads TGTGCCAGCAGGGGACAAGCTCGAAACGAGCAGTACTTC.

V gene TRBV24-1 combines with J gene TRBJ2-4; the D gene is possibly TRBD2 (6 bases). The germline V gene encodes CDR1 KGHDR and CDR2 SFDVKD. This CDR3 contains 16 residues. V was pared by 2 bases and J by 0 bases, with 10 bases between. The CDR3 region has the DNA TGTGCCACCAGTGATTCTCGAGCGGGAGCCAAAAACATTCAGTACTTC. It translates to CATSDSRAGAKNIQYF.

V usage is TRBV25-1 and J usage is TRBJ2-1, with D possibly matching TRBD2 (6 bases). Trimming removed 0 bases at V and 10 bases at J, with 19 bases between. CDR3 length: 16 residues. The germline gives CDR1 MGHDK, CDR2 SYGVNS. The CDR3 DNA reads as TGTGCCAGCAGTGAATACGGAAAGGGGCGTCGGGGGGAGCAGTTCTTC. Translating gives CASSEYGKGRRGEQFF.

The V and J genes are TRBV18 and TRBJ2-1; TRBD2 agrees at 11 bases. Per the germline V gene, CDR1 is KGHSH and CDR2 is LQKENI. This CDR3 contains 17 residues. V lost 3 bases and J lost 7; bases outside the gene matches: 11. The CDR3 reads CASSPVLGLAAGNEQFF. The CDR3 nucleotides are TGTGCCAGCTCACCGGTATTGGGACTAGCGGCAGGGAATGAGCAGTTCTTC.

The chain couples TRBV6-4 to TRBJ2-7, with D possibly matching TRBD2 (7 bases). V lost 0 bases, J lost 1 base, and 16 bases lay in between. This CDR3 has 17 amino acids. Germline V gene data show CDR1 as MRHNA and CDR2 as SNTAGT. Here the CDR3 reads CASSDSSGGGTSYEQYF. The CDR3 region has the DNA TGTGCCAGCAGTGACTCATCGGGGGGCGGGACTTCCTACGAGCAGTACTTC.

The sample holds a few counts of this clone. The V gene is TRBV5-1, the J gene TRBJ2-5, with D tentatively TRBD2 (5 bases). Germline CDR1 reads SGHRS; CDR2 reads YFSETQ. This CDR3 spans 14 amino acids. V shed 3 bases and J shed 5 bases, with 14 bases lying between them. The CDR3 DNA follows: TGCGCCAGCAGCTGGCTCGGACTTACGGAGACCCAGTACTTC. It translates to CASSWLGLTETQYF.

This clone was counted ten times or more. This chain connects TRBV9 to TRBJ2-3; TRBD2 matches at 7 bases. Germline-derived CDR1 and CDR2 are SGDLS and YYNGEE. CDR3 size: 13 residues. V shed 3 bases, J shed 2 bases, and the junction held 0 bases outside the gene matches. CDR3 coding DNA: TGTGCCAGCAGCGGGGACTACACAGATACGCAGTATTTT. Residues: CASSGDYTDTQYF. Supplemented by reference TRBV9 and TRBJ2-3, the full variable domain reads DSGVTQTPKHLITATGQRVTLRCSPRSGDLSVYWYQQSLDQGLQFLIQYYNGEERAKGNILERFSAQQFPDLHSELNLSSLELGDSALYFCASSGDYTDTQYFGPGTRLTVL.

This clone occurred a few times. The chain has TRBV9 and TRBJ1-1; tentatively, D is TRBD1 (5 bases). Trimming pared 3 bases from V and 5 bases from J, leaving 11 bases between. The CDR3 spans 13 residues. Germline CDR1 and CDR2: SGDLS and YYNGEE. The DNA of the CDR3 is TGTGCCAGCAGCGAGACGGGGGAGACTGAAGCTTTCTTT. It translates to CASSETGETEAFF. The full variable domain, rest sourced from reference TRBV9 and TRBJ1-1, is DSGVTQTPKHLITATGQRVTLRCSPRSGDLSVYWYQQSLDQGLQFLIQYYNGEERAKGNILERFSAQQFPDLHSELNLSSLELGDSALYFCASSETGETEAFFGQGTRLTVV.

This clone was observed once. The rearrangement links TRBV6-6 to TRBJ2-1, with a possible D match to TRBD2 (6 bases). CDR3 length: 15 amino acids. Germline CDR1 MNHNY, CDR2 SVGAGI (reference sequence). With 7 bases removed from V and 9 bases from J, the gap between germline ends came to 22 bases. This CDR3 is CASTKTSWGPGEQFF. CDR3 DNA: TGTGCCAGCACAAAAACTAGCTGGGGCCCCGGTGAGCAGTTCTTC.